The 20 T cell receptor beta chains reported below all come from one sample, sequenced in a study of T cells in Graves' hyperthyroidism and ophthalmopathy (dated by TCRdb to the late 2010s). The library came from multiplex PCR. These reads were obtained on an Illumina HiSeq 2000. Amplification of TCR beta CDR3 regions was carried out from RNA transcripts. A first-round RT-PCR of the TCR CDR3 used the HTBI primer set with the Qiagen OneStep RT-PCR kit. TCRdb ran its own pipeline on the public reads, namely fastp trimming at Q25 and MiXCR clone calling, and kept in-frame beta chains. A single entry per CDR3 protein holds the most common genes and DNA from its merged rows. Across this sample there are around 600,000 distinct CDR3 sequences, with about 15% seen only once. The ten biggest clones cover around 12% of the sample. Sequenced sample: blood. Receptors were obtained from a woman aged 45-65 years with Graves' ophthalmopathy.

This clonotype was seen only a few times. CDR3 region: CASRLRDSYGYTF. In DNA, the CDR3 is TGTGCCAGCAGGCTCCGGGACAGCTATGGCTACACCTTC. This rearrangement joins TRBV25-1 to TRBJ1-2; 7 bases fit TRBD1. Trimming cost V 6 bases and J 4 bases; bases outside gene matches: 5. Germline V CDR1 and CDR2: MGHDK, SYGVNS. The CDR3 has 13 residues.

This clonotype was detected a few times. DNA for the CDR3: TGCGCCAGCAGCTACCTACAGGGGGTTGGAGAGACCCAGTACTTC. Its translation is CASSYLQGVGETQYF. V usage is TRBV5-1 and J usage is TRBJ2-5; TRBD1 aligns across 8 bases. Trimming at V came to 3 bases and at J to 4 bases, leaving 8 bases not matched to a gene. The length of the CDR3 is 15 residues. CDR1 and CDR2 from the germline V gene are SGHRS and YFSETQ.

About this clonotype itself: One base away lies a much larger clone, so this may be a sequencing read error. This chain uses TRBV30 with TRBJ2-1; 10 bases are a match to TRBD2. Germline V gene lookup returns CDR1 GTSNPN and CDR2 SVGIG (reference sequence). V was clipped by 5 bases and J by 5 bases; unmatched bases: 6. The CDR3 length is 14 residues. The chain's CDR3 is CAWGRLAGHNEQFF. CDR3 DNA sequence: TGTGCCTGGGGGAGACTAGCGGGCCACAATGAGCAGTTCTTC.

In this sample, this clonotype turned up many times. J is TRBJ2-6 and V is TRBV28, with D maybe TRBD1 (6 bases). From germline, CDR1 is MDHEN and CDR2 SYDVKM. The CDR3 has 15 residues. Trimming shortened V by 6 bases and J by 1 base, and 10 bases separated the two germline ends. The CDR3 region is CASSTTGSGANVLTF. CDR3 sequence (DNA): TGTGCCAGCAGCACCACAGGGTCTGGGGCCAACGTCCTGACTTTC. The full variable domain, rest sourced from reference TRBV28 and TRBJ2-6, is DVKVTQSSRYLVKRTGEKVFLECVQDMDHENMFWYRQDPGLGLRLIYFSYDVKMKEKGDIPEGYSVSREKKERFSLILESASTNQTSMYLCASSTTGSGANVLTFGAGSRLTVL.

This clonotype was counted at least ten times. This sequence joins TRBV27 and TRBJ2-1, with TRBD2 matching 8 bases. CDR1 is MNHEY, CDR2 SMNVEV, per germline (reference sequence). The ends lost 5 bases at V and 7 bases at J; junction bases unmatched: 10. The CDR3 is 15 residues long. This CDR3 reads CASSPSRLAINEQFF. As DNA, the CDR3 is TGTGCCAGCAGTCCCTCGAGACTAGCGATTAATGAGCAGTTCTTC.

This clonotype was detected ten times or more. The rearrangement uses TRBV5-1 and TRBJ2-5; possible D gene TRBD1, 6 bases. This CDR3 contains 14 residues. V was pared by 4 bases and J by 3 bases, with 13 bases between. The V gene's germline CDR1 is SGHRS and CDR2 YFSETQ. CDR3 sequence (DNA): TGCGCCAGCAGCCCCTGGACAGAGAAAGAGACCCAGTACTTC. It specifies CASSPWTEKETQYF.

This chain joins TRBV4-3 and TRBJ2-1, with 10 bases matching TRBD2. V lost 1 base and J lost 9; bases outside the gene matches: 9. This CDR3 has 16 residues. Per the germline V gene, CDR1 is LGHNA and CDR2 is YSLEER. CDR3: CASSQVRLAGVSEQFF. The DNA of the CDR3 is TGCGCCAGCAGCCAAGTTCGTCTAGCGGGAGTTAGTGAGCAGTTCTTC.

This clonotype was seen at least ten times. The chain recombines TRBV6-1 with TRBJ2-7, with 10 bases lining up with TRBD1. V shed 4 bases, J shed 3 bases, and the junction held 3 bases outside the gene matches. In germline, CDR1 is MNHNS, CDR2 SASEGT. CDR3 length: 14 amino acids. The CDR3 DNA is TGTGCCAGCAGTGTAGACAGGGGGCTCTACGAGCAGTACTTC. Translating it yields CASSVDRGLYEQYF.

The V call is TRBV15, the J call TRBJ1-5; D gene ambiguous. The CDR3 totals 16 residues. Germline V CDR1 and CDR2: LNHNV, YYDKDF (reference sequence). The V end was cut by 1 base, the J end by 0 bases, with 10 bases between. CDR3: CATSRVSPGSNQPQHF. CDR3 sequence (DNA): TGTGCCACCAGCAGAGTTTCGCCGGGTAGCAATCAGCCCCAGCATTTT.

This clonotype was seen many times. The rearrangement uses TRBV15 and TRBJ2-1; D gene ambiguous. The V gene lost 3 bases and the J gene lost 2 bases, with 5 bases spanning the gap. The germline CDR1 and CDR2 sequences are LNHNV and YYDKDF (reference sequence). The CDR3 loop spans 13 amino acids. In DNA, the CDR3 is TGTGCCACCAGCAGGGGTGCCTACAATGAGCAGTTCTTC. It yields the protein CATSRGAYNEQFF.

Many counts were recorded for this clonotype. As DNA, the CDR3 is TGTGCCAGCAGTGATAGACAGGGGGTCTACAATGAGCAGTTCTTC. Translation: CASSDRQGVYNEQFF. The chain couples TRBV6-1 to TRBJ2-1; 9 bases match TRBD1. Germline CDR1 MNHNS, CDR2 SASEGT. The J segment lost 3 bases and the V segment lost 3 bases, leaving 3 bases of the junction unmatched. The CDR3 loop spans 15 amino acids.

The rearrangement uses TRBV29-1 and TRBJ1-5, with 8 bases lining up with TRBD1. From germline, CDR1 is SQVTM and CDR2 ANQGSEA. Trimming cost V 6 bases and J 7 bases; bases outside gene matches: 8. The CDR3 loop spans 13 amino acids. CDR3: CSVGTGVGQPQHF. The CDR3 bases are TGCAGCGTGGGGACAGGTGTCGGACAGCCCCAGCATTTT.

This rearrangement joins TRBV29-1 to TRBJ1-1, with 9 positions matching TRBD1. V lost 6 bases and J lost 3; bases outside the gene matches: 5. This CDR3 is built from 13 residues. The germline CDR1 and CDR2 sequences are SQVTM and ANQGSEA. CDR3 protein: CSVTTGGYTEAFF. In nucleotides, the CDR3 is TGCAGCGTGACGACAGGGGGTTACACTGAAGCTTTCTTT.

This clonotype was detected only a few times. The chain recombines TRBV27 with TRBJ2-1, with D unclear. The CDR3 length is 13 residues. Trimming shortened V by 7 bases and J by 3 bases, and 10 bases separated the two germline ends. CDR1 and CDR2 (germline): MNHEY, SMNVEV (reference sequence). As DNA, the CDR3 is TGTGCCAGCATGGAGACTTACTACAATGAGCAGTTCTTC. Amino acid sequence: CASMETYYNEQFF.

This clonotype was detected only a few times. The chain employs TRBV2 and TRBJ2-2; D gene ambiguous. V was cut by 9 bases and J by 6 bases, with 8 bases left in between. The CDR3 sequence is 11 residues long. Germline V gives CDR1 SNHLY, CDR2 FYNNEI. The CDR3 is CARRSAGELFF. As DNA, the CDR3 is TGTGCCAGACGGTCTGCCGGGGAGCTGTTTTTT.

The J gene is TRBJ2-5, the V gene TRBV14, with 7 positions matching TRBD1. Trimming took 7 bases from V and 5 from J; bases not matched to a gene: 7. Germline V gene sequence: CDR1 SGHDN, CDR2 FVKESK. The CDR3 is 13 residues long. The CDR3 sequence is CASNHRGTETQYF. CDR3 nucleotides: TGTGCCAGCAACCACAGGGGAACCGAGACCCAGTACTTC.

The rearrangement links TRBV20-1 to TRBJ2-7; 7 bases fit TRBD2. The junction had 17 bases not matched to a gene; V was cut back by 7 bases and J by 2 bases. This CDR3 region has 16 residues. CDR1 and CDR2 from the germline V gene are DFQATT and SNEGSKA (reference sequence). CDR3 in amino acids: CSVERGGNPQTYEQYF. The CDR3 DNA reads TGCAGTGTAGAGCGGGGAGGCAACCCTCAAACCTACGAGCAGTACTTC.

This clonotype was counted many times. The chain recombines TRBV20-1 with TRBJ2-7, with D uncertain. Germline lookup yields CDR1 DFQATT and CDR2 SNEGSKA (reference sequence). The CDR3 runs to 13 residues. Trimming cost V 3 bases and J 2 bases, with 11 bases left between them. The CDR3 coding sequence is TGCAGTGCTAGCGGTGCTCTTCCCTACGAGCAGTACTTC. Translation gives CSASGALPYEQYF.

About this clonotype itself: Its ends do not fully match the called genes, so a read error is possible. The chain combines TRBV7-9 with TRBJ1-4; D ambiguous. This CDR3 spans 15 amino acids. CDR1 is SEHNR and CDR2 is FQNEAQ in the germline V gene (reference sequence). The CDR3: CASSLHSATNEKPFF. CDR3 DNA sequence: TGTGCCAGCAGCTTACACAGTGCAACTAATGAAAAACCGTTTTTT.

This clonotype was observed a handful of times. V and J are TRBV5-1 and TRBJ1-1; no definite D call. Trimming pared 3 bases from V and 5 bases from J, leaving 11 bases between. Germline values: CDR1 SGHRS, CDR2 YFSETQ. This CDR3 contains 13 residues. CDR3 amino acids: CASSSVMGTEAFF. The CDR3 DNA reads TGCGCCAGCAGCTCCGTAATGGGGACTGAAGCTTTCTTT.